This T cell receptor beta chain was recovered during a study of T cells in Graves' hyperthyroidism and ophthalmopathy. Findings and caveats of the study: Blood also contained most expanded thyroid clonotypes above 0.001.

Germline-derived CDR1 and CDR2 are ENHRY and SYGVKD. This CDR3 has 13 residues. V lost 10 bases to trimming and J lost 7 bases, with 20 bases between them. This clonotype was counted many times. Antigen: not known. The source material, RNA transcripts, was used to amplify TCR beta CDR3 regions. HTBI primers were employed in a first-round RT-PCR of the TCR CDR3. TCRdb analysed the multiplex PCR reads with MiXCR anew, one entry per CDR3 protein. The sample records roughly 500,000 distinct CDR3 sequences, approximately 48% being singletons. The TCR originated in an adult woman with Graves' disease, either hyperthyroidism or ophthalmopathy (not recorded which). The chain employs TRBV10-3 and TRBJ2-7; the D is unclear. The sequencing sample was made of peripheral blood or thyroid tissue (not recorded which). CDR3 amino acids: CATINYSNGEQYF. The CDR3 region has the DNA TGTGCCACAATCAACTACAGCAATGGGGAGCAGTACTTC.